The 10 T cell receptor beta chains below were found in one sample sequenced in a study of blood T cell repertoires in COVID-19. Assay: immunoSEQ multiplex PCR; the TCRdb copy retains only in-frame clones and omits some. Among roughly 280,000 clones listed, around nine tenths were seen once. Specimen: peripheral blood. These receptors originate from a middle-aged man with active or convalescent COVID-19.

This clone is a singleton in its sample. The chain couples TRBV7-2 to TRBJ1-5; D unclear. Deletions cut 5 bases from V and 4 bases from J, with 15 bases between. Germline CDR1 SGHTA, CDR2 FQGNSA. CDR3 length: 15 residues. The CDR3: CASSPVLQVNQPQHF. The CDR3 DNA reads TGTGCCAGCAGCCCCGTCCTGCAGGTGAATCAGCCCCAGCATTTT.

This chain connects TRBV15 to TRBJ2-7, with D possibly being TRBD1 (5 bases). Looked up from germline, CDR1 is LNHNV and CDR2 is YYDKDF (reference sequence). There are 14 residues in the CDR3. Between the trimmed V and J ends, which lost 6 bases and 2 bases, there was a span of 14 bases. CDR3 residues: CATSPADTTYEQYF. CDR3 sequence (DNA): TGTGCCACCAGTCCCGCGGACACTACCTACGAGCAGTACTTC.

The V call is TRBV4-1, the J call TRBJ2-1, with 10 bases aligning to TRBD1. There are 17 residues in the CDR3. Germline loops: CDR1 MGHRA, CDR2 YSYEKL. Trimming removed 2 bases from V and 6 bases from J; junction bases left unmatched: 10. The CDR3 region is CASSQNPTGGYFNEQFF. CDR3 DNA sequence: TGCGCCAGCAGCCAAAATCCGACAGGGGGCTACTTCAATGAGCAGTTCTTC.

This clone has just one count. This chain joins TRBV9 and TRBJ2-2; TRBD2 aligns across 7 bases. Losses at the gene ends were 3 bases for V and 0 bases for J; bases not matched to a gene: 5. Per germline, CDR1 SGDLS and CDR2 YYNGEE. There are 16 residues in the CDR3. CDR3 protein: CASSASGGTNTGELFF. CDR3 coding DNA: TGTGCCAGCAGCGCCTCGGGGGGAACGAACACCGGGGAGCTGTTTTTT.

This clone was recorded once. CDR3 DNA sequence: TGTGCCAGCAGCCAGCCGGGGGGGGGCACAGATACGCAGTATTTT. Residues: CASSQPGGGTDTQYF. The chain is built from TRBV3-1 (or the pseudogene TRBV3-2) and TRBJ2-3; 8 nucleotides match TRBD2. The germline V gene encodes CDR1 LGHDT and CDR2 YNNKEL (reference sequence). With V trimmed by 3 bases and J by 1 base, 3 bases remained unmatched. This CDR3 region has 15 residues.

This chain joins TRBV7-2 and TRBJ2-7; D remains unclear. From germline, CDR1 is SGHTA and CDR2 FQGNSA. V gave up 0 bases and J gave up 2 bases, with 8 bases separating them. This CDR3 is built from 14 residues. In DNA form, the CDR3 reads TGTGCCAGCAGCTTAGCGGCTACTACCTACGAGCAGTACTTC. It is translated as CASSLAATTYEQYF.

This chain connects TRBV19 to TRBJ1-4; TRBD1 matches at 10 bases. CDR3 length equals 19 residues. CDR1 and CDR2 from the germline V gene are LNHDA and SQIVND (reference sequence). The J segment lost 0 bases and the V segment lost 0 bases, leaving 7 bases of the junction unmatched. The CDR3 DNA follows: TGTGCCAGTAGTATAGATGACAGGGGGCCTTCTACAACTAATGAAAAACTGTTTTTT. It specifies CASSIDDRGPSTTNEKLFF. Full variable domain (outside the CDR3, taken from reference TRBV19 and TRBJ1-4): DGGITQSPKYLFRKEGQNVTLSCEQNLNHDAMYWYRQDPGQGLRLIYYSQIVNDFQKGDIAEGYSVSREKKESFPLTVTSAQKNPTAFYLCASSIDDRGPSTTNEKLFFGSGTQLSVL.

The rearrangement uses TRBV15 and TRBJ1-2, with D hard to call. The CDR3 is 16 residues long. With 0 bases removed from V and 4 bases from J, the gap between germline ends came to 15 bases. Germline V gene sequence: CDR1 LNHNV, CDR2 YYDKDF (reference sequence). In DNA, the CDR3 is TGTGCCACCAGCAGAGATGTTACGCCTCCGAGCTATGGCTACACCTTC. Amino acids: CATSRDVTPPSYGYTF.

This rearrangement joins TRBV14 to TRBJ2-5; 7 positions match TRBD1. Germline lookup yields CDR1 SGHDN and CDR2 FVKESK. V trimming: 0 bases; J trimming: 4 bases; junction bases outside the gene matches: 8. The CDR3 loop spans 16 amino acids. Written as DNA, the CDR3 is TGTGCCAGCAGCCAAGATCCGACAGGGATGGGAGAGACCCAGTACTTC. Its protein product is CASSQDPTGMGETQYF.

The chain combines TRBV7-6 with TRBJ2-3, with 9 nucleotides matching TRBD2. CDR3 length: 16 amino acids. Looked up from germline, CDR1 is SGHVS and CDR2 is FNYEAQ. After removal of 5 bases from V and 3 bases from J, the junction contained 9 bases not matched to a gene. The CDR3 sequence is CASSDRRGGITDTQYF. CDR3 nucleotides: TGTGCCAGCAGCGATCGGCGGGGGGGCATTACAGATACGCAGTATTTT.